These 9 T cell receptor beta chains originate from one sample sequenced in a study of spatial heterogeneity in lung cancer. Stated time point: sample taken at primary tumor resection. Whole RNA was taken from tumor, nontumor lung or frozen PBMC; it was then sequenced unsorted. Each CDR3 protein gets one entry after TCRdb re-called the 5' RACE reads with MiXCR. This table has roughly 48,000 distinct CDR3 sequences, less than 5.5% appearing once. The sequenced sample was PBMCs, obtained at surgery. The receptors originated from a male donor with early-stage non-small cell lung cancer.

This clonotype occurred many times. V is TRBV27 and J is TRBJ2-2, with D uncertain. Trimming cost V 5 bases and J 2 bases, with 12 bases left between them. The CDR3 runs 15 residues. The germline V gene has CDR1 MNHEY and CDR2 SMNVEV (reference sequence). The CDR3 region is CASSGGPINTGELFF. The CDR3 DNA reads TGTGCCAGCAGTGGCGGTCCAATCAACACCGGGGAGCTGTTTTTT.

Only a few counts were recorded for this clonotype. In DNA, the CDR3 is TGTGCCAGCAGTGAAGTCGGTCGCTCCTACGAGCAGTACTTC. Translation: CASSEVGRSYEQYF. The chain joins TRBV6-1 to TRBJ2-7; D not certain. The germline V gene has CDR1 MNHNS and CDR2 SASEGT. Trimming took 1 base from V and 0 from J, leaving 7 bases between them. The CDR3 is 14 residues long.

The chain is built from TRBV7-2 and TRBJ1-3; D unresolved. Germline V lookup: CDR1 SGHTA, CDR2 FQGNSA. V lost 5 bases and J lost 0, with 11 bases in between. There are 15 residues in the CDR3. The DNA of the CDR3 is TGTGCCAGCAGCCTACGAGAAAGCTCTGGAAACACCATATATTTT. Translating it yields CASSLRESSGNTIYF.

This clonotype has ten or more counts. The chain is built from TRBV28 and TRBJ2-1; D is unresolved. The V end lost 8 bases, the J end lost 1 base, and 12 bases lay between the germline ends. The germline V gene has CDR1 MDHEN and CDR2 SYDVKM. The CDR3 sequence is 14 residues long. The CDR3 loop reads CASLPEVSYNEQFF. The CDR3 DNA reads TGTGCCAGCCTCCCTGAGGTTTCCTACAATGAGCAGTTCTTC.

This clonotype was detected a few times. V gene TRBV12-3 or TRBV12-4 combines with J gene TRBJ2-5; D is ambiguous. CDR3 length equals 13 residues. Trimming removed 7 bases at V and 3 bases at J, with 12 bases between. CDR3 nucleotide sequence: TGTGCCAGCACCCCGACTGCCGAAGAGACCCAGTACTTC. This encodes CASTPTAEETQYF.

The table lists this clonotype with a few counts. The rearrangement uses TRBV7-9 and TRBJ2-5; TRBD1 matches 8 bases. Germline V CDR1 and CDR2: SEHNR, FQNEAQ (reference sequence). The length of the CDR3 is 16 residues. Trimming at V came to 5 bases and at J to 5 bases, leaving 13 bases not matched to a gene. This CDR3 reads CASSPRWTGPWETQYF. CDR3 DNA: TGTGCCAGCAGCCCACGATGGACAGGGCCGTGGGAGACCCAGTACTTC.

Many counts were recorded for this clonotype. This chain uses TRBV6-1 with TRBJ2-3, with a weak D call TRBD2 (6 bases). Trimming cost V 11 bases and J 1 base, with 16 bases left between them. The CDR3 spans 14 residues. Germline V gene lookup returns CDR1 MNHNS and CDR2 SASEGT. The CDR3 DNA follows: TGTGCCGTTAAGCGGGTCGCTGGCACAGATACGCAGTATTTT. Its protein product is CAVKRVAGTDTQYF.

Many counts were recorded for this clonotype. This chain connects TRBV7-2 to TRBJ2-7; the D is unclear. Germline V gene data show CDR1 as SGHTA and CDR2 as FQGNSA. The CDR3 spans 14 residues. V was pared by 6 bases and J by 3 bases, with 15 bases between. CDR3 amino acids: CASRLLLESYEQYF. The CDR3 DNA reads TGTGCCAGCAGACTATTGCTAGAGAGCTACGAGCAGTACTTC.

This clonotype was counted at least ten times. V gene TRBV6-1 combines with J gene TRBJ2-7; the D is unclear. V lost 4 bases, J lost 6 bases, and 13 bases lay in between. CDR1 is MNHNS, CDR2 SASEGT, per germline. The CDR3 extends over 13 amino acids. The DNA of the CDR3 is TGTGCCAGCAGTGCCGAAAGAACCGGCGAGCAGTACTTC. Residues: CASSAERTGEQYF.